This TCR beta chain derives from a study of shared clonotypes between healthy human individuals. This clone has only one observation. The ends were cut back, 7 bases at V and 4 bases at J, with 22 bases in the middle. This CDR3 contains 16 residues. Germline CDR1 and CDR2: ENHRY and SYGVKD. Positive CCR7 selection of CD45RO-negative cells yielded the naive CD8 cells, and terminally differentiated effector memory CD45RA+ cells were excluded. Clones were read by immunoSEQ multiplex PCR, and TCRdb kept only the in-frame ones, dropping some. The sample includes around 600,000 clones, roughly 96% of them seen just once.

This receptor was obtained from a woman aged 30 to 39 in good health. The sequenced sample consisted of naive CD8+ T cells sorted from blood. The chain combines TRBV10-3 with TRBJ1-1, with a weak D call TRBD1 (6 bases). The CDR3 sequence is CAITNSTGFLSTEAFF. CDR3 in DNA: TGTGCCATCACTAACTCAACAGGGTTTTTGAGCACTGAAGCTTTCTTT.